The 28 T cell receptor beta chains below were found in one sample sequenced in a study of blood T cell repertoires in COVID-19. Assay used: immunoSEQ multiplex PCR; TCRdb lists only in-frame clones, some missing. The sample has 170,000 or so clones, more than 70% seen once; the top ten hold around 6.6%. Sequenced input: peripheral blood. These receptor sequences come from a man in his fifties with active or convalescent COVID-19.

The chain is built from TRBV6-6 and TRBJ2-3; D is uncertain. The length of the CDR3 is 13 residues. Germline V gene data show CDR1 as MNHNY and CDR2 as SVGAGI (reference sequence). Trimming removed 6 bases from V and 0 bases from J, with 7 bases in between. CDR3 protein: CASSTTSTDTQYF. The CDR3 bases are TGTGCCAGCAGCACGACTAGCACAGATACGCAGTATTTT.

This chain uses TRBV5-4 with TRBJ1-2; the D gene is possibly TRBD1 (6 bases). CDR1 is SGHNT and CDR2 is YYREEE in the germline V gene (reference sequence). Trimming took off 4 bases at V and 2 bases at J, with 18 bases between the two ends. This CDR3 spans 16 amino acids. This CDR3 reads CASSPARQGQNYGYTF. CDR3 nucleotides: TGTGCCAGCAGCCCCGCACGCCAAGGACAGAACTATGGCTACACCTTC.

The chain couples TRBV27 to TRBJ2-7; 11 bases match TRBD1. V dropped 6 bases and J dropped 2; count of bases not matched to a gene: 3. Looked up from germline, CDR1 is MNHEY and CDR2 is SMNVEV (reference sequence). CDR3 length: 14 residues. This chain's CDR3 is CASSWTGGPYEQYF. The CDR3 bases are TGTGCCAGCAGCTGGACAGGGGGCCCCTACGAGCAGTACTTC.

The V gene is TRBV28, the J gene TRBJ1-6; 7 nucleotides agree with TRBD1. V shed 5 bases, J shed 11 bases, and the junction held 6 bases outside the gene matches. Germline V gene lookup returns CDR1 MDHEN and CDR2 SYDVKM. The CDR3 is 13 amino acids. The CDR3 here is CASSRGQETPLHF. The CDR3 DNA follows: TGTGCCAGCAGTCGTGGACAGGAGACACCCCTCCACTTT.

With respect to this clone: Additional DNA sequences in this sample encode the identical CDR3. The chain combines TRBV28 with TRBJ2-3; perhaps TRBD2 as D (5 bases). This CDR3 comprises 13 residues. Looked up from germline, CDR1 is MDHEN and CDR2 is SYDVKM. V was cut by 8 bases and J by 1 base, with 10 bases left in between. CDR3 residues: CASGRGGTDTQYF. The CDR3 DNA follows: TGTGCCAGCGGCCGGGGAGGCACAGATACGCAGTATTTT.

This sequence joins TRBV19 and TRBJ1-1; tentatively, D is TRBD1 (6 bases). V lost 6 bases and J 2 bases, leaving 13 bases between the germline ends. CDR3 length equals 14 residues. CDR1 is LNHDA, CDR2 SQIVND, per germline (reference sequence). The CDR3 region is CASSTRGPNTEAFF. The DNA of the CDR3 is TGTGCCAGTAGCACCAGGGGACCTAACACTGAAGCTTTCTTT.

CDR3 nucleotide sequence: TGCAGCGGTGGCCAGAACACTGAAGCTTTCTTT. Its translation: CSGGQNTEAFF. The gene calls are TRBV29-1 and TRBJ1-1; D uncertain. This CDR3 spans 11 amino acids. Germline V gives CDR1 SQVTM, CDR2 ANQGSEA. V shed 7 bases and J shed 1 base, with 7 bases lying between them.

This chain connects TRBV5-6 to TRBJ2-1; 13 bases map to TRBD2. The germline V gene encodes CDR1 SGHDT and CDR2 YYEEEE. The length of the CDR3 is 18 residues. The ends lost 4 bases at V and 4 bases at J; junction bases unmatched: 11. Here the CDR3 DNA reads TGTGCCAGCAGCCTCCTGGCCGGGACTAGCGGGAAATACAATGAGCAGTTCTTC. This translates into CASSLLAGTSGKYNEQFF.

The V gene is TRBV7-3, the J gene TRBJ2-3, with a weak D call TRBD2 (6 bases). From germline, CDR1 is SGHTA and CDR2 FQGTGA. CDR3 length equals 14 residues. Trimming took off 10 bases at V and 0 bases at J, with 14 bases between the two ends. The CDR3 loop is CATRASASTDTQYF. The CDR3 DNA sequence: TGTGCCACACGGGCTAGCGCTAGCACAGATACGCAGTATTTT. Supplemented by reference TRBV7-3 and TRBJ2-3, the full variable domain reads GAGVSQTPSNKVTEKGKYVELRCDPISGHTALYWYRQSLGQGPEFLIYFQGTGAADDSGLPNDRFFAVRPEGSVSTLKIQRTERGDSAVYLCATRASASTDTQYFGPGTRLTVL.

In its sample, this clone was seen once. The chain recombines TRBV20-1 with TRBJ2-5; D remains ambiguous. The CDR3 consists of 11 residues. V gave up 5 bases and J gave up 7 bases, with 11 bases separating them. Germline assignment: CDR1 DFQATT and CDR2 SNEGSKA (reference sequence). This CDR3 reads CSAGPIPTQYF. CDR3 coding DNA: TGCAGTGCTGGGCCCATTCCGACCCAGTACTTC.

The chain's CDR3 is CATSRVELSETQYF. DNA of the CDR3: TGTGCCACCAGCAGGGTCGAGTTGTCAGAGACCCAGTACTTC. This rearrangement joins TRBV15 to TRBJ2-5; D is unresolved. Trimming shortened V by 3 bases and J by 4 bases, and 12 bases separated the two germline ends. CDR1 and CDR2 (germline): LNHNV, YYDKDF (reference sequence). CDR3 length: 14 amino acids.

The J gene is TRBJ2-2, the V gene TRBV5-5; 11 positions match TRBD2. CDR1 is SGHKS, CDR2 YYEKEE, per germline (reference sequence). Trimming removed 5 bases from V and 7 bases from J; junction bases left unmatched: 7. The CDR3 extends over 15 amino acids. CDR3 bases: TGTGCCAGCAGGCCACTAGCGGGGGAGCTCGGGGAGCTGTTTTTT. This encodes CASRPLAGELGELFF.

V and J are TRBV9 and TRBJ1-2; D might be TRBD1 (5 bases). V lost 3 bases and J lost 3, with 12 bases in between. Germline V gene lookup returns CDR1 SGDLS and CDR2 YYNGEE. The CDR3 runs 14 residues. The CDR3 loop is CASSGHRSDYGYTF. In DNA form, the CDR3 reads TGTGCCAGCAGCGGACACAGGTCGGACTATGGCTACACCTTC.

This chain joins TRBV13 and TRBJ2-1; the D gene is possibly TRBD2 (7 bases). Trimming removed 4 bases from V and 7 bases from J, with 17 bases in between. Germline CDR1 and CDR2: PRHDT and FYEKMQ (reference sequence). The length of the CDR3 is 15 residues. As DNA, the CDR3 is TGTGCCAGCAGCTCATATATGCGGGGGCAAAATGAGCAGTTCTTC. Protein sequence: CASSSYMRGQNEQFF.

The sample holds one count of this clone. Sequence at one end of the junction differs from germline and may be a read error. This rearrangement joins TRBV27 to TRBJ1-6, with TRBD1 identical over 8 bases. Germline loops: CDR1 MNHEY, CDR2 SMNVEV (reference sequence). This CDR3 has 16 amino acids. CDR3 protein: CASSLSRQGSDSPLHF. Written as DNA, the CDR3 is TGTGCCAGCAGTCTATCCCGACAGGGGTCGGATTCACCCCTCCACTTT.

The rearrangement uses TRBV2 and TRBJ2-7, with D possibly TRBD2 on 6 matching bases. Germline assignment: CDR1 SNHLY and CDR2 FYNNEI. Trimming removed 7 bases from V and 3 bases from J, with 10 bases in between. The CDR3 loop spans 12 amino acids. CDR3 loop: CASKEGNYEQYF. The CDR3, as DNA: TGTGCCAGCAAGGAGGGTAACTACGAGCAGTACTTC.

This chain connects TRBV6-5 to TRBJ2-3; 12 bases map to TRBD2. The CDR3 length is 15 residues. Germline V CDR1 and CDR2: MNHEY, SVGAGI. V lost 6 bases to trimming and J lost 5 bases; unmatched junction nucleotides: 6. The CDR3, as DNA: TGTGCCAGCAGCCCGACTAGCGGGAGAGGAGATACGCAGTATTTT. Translating it yields CASSPTSGRGDTQYF.

This sequence joins TRBV7-2 and TRBJ2-4, with 7 positions matching TRBD1. The CDR3 sequence is 15 residues long. Germline CDR1 is SGHTA and CDR2 is FQGNSA. With 5 bases clipped from V and 8 bases from J, the junction kept 12 bases outside the gene matches. The CDR3 reads CASSARTGGEYIQYF. The CDR3 region has the DNA TGTGCCAGCAGCGCCCGGACAGGTGGGGAGTACATTCAGTACTTC. Combining the CDR3 with reference TRBV7-2 and TRBJ2-4 gives the whole variable domain GAGVSQSPSNKVTEKGKDVELRCDPISGHTALYWYRQSLGQGLEFLIYFQGNSAPDKSGLPSDRFSAERTGGSVSTLTIQRTQQEDSAVYLCASSARTGGEYIQYFGAGTRLSVL.

This clone was found once. CDR3 nucleotide sequence: TGTGCCAGCAGTTTCGCCAGCAGCCTAGCTAACTATGGCTACACCTTC. Translated: CASSFASSLANYGYTF. The chain is built from TRBV28 and TRBJ1-2; D is undetermined. V lost 3 bases, J lost 0 bases, and 14 bases lay in between. The germline V gene has CDR1 MDHEN and CDR2 SYDVKM. CDR3 length: 16 amino acids.

The DNA for the CDR3 is TGTGCCAGCAGGACGAGAGGTGGCGTCTACAATGAGCAGTTCTTC. Protein sequence: CASRTRGGVYNEQFF. This chain uses TRBV5-8 with TRBJ2-1; D uncertain. There are 15 residues in the CDR3. With 5 bases removed from V and 3 bases from J, the gap between germline ends came to 15 bases. Germline V gene lookup returns CDR1 SGHTS and CDR2 YDEGEE.

The chain employs TRBV2 and TRBJ1-5; unclear D gene. CDR1 and CDR2 from the germline V gene are SNHLY and FYNNEI. CDR3 size: 12 residues. Trimming pared 8 bases from V and 6 bases from J, leaving 11 bases between. The CDR3 DNA is TGTGCCAGCGAGGCCCACGGTCAGCCCCAGCATTTT. Encoded protein: CASEAHGQPQHF.

This clone was counted ten times or more. CDR3 bases: TGTGCCAGCAGCCAGAGCAGCCAGGCGCCTGAAGCTTTCTTT. Translated, it gives CASSQSSQAPEAFF. The chain has TRBV7-9 and TRBJ1-1; D is uncertain. Trimming left V 5 bases short and J 6 bases short, with 16 bases between. Germline CDR1 is SEHNR and CDR2 is FQNEAQ (reference sequence). This CDR3 contains 14 residues.

The rearrangement links TRBV7-2 to TRBJ2-7; TRBD2 matches at 11 bases. This CDR3 is 15 amino acids long. The J segment lost 6 bases and the V segment lost 6 bases, leaving 10 bases of the junction unmatched. In germline, CDR1 is SGHTA, CDR2 FQGNSA. CDR3 amino acids: CASSPLLAGEGEQYF. The CDR3, as DNA: TGTGCCAGCAGTCCATTACTAGCGGGAGAGGGCGAGCAGTACTTC.

The CDR3 here is CASSTRQNNYGYTF. The CDR3 DNA reads TGTGCCAGCAGCACCAGACAGAATAACTATGGCTACACCTTC. J is TRBJ1-2 and V is TRBV7-9; tentative D call: TRBD1 (5 bases). The germline gives CDR1 SEHNR, CDR2 FQNEAQ (reference sequence). Trimming cost V 5 bases and J 1 base, with 11 bases left between them. The CDR3 covers 14 residues.

The chain recombines TRBV10-3 with TRBJ2-1; 10 positions agree with TRBD1. CDR3 length equals 18 residues. Unmatched junction bases numbered 11, after V lost 5 bases and J lost 1 base. The germline CDR1 and CDR2 sequences are ENHRY and SYGVKD. Here the CDR3 reads CAISWPGQGSLSYNEQFF. CDR3 nucleotide sequence: TGTGCCATCAGTTGGCCGGGACAGGGGTCTTTGTCCTACAATGAGCAGTTCTTC.

The chain is built from TRBV5-4 and TRBJ2-3; 10 bases are shared with TRBD2. V lost 3 bases and J lost 11; bases outside the gene matches: 3. This CDR3 spans 12 amino acids. CDR1 and CDR2 (germline): SGHNT, YYREEE (reference sequence). The CDR3 loop reads CASSSSGGEQYF. In DNA, the CDR3 is TGTGCCAGCAGCTCTAGCGGGGGAGAGCAGTATTTT. Drawing the rest from reference TRBV5-4 and TRBJ2-3, the complete variable domain is ETGVTQSPTHLIKTRGQQVTLRCSSQSGHNTVSWYQQALGQGPQFIFQYYREEENGRGNFPPRFSGLQFPNYSSELNVNALELDDSALYLCASSSSGGEQYFGPGTRLTVL.

V and J are TRBV11-1 and TRBJ2-7; D is perhaps TRBD1 (6 bases). The CDR3 is 13 residues long. V was shortened by 2 bases and J by 9 bases, with 14 bases between the two germline ends. Germline V CDR1 and CDR2: SGHAT, FQDESV (reference sequence). The chain's CDR3 is CASSLPGQSRQYF. The CDR3 nucleotides are TGTGCCAGCAGCTTACCAGGACAGTCCAGGCAGTACTTC.

The chain links TRBV6-4 to TRBJ1-1, with 7 bases identical to TRBD1. Germline values: CDR1 MRHNA, CDR2 SNTAGT. Germline trimming cut 4 bases from V and 5 bases from J; bases unmatched to any gene: 10. The CDR3 length is 15 residues. The CDR3 region is CASSVESGGRTEAFF. In nucleotides, the CDR3 is TGTGCCAGCAGTGTTGAATCAGGGGGGAGGACTGAAGCTTTCTTT.